This passage covers 16 T cell receptor beta chains from one sample sequenced in a study of shared clonotypes between healthy human individuals. The assay was immunoSEQ multiplex PCR, and TCRdb's table has in-frame clones only and misses some. This sample has some 2 million clones, with 85% to 95% found just once. What was sequenced was naive CD4+ T cells sorted from blood. Subset denoted: CD45RA+ positively selected. These TCRs come from a man between 18 and 35 years old in good health.

For this clone: The same CDR3 also results from other DNA sequences found in this sample. The CDR3 DNA is TGTGCCAGCAGCTCTGGGGGGAGTAGCACAGATACGCAGTATTTT. This gives the protein CASSSGGSSTDTQYF. This sequence joins TRBV11-3 and TRBJ2-3, with D possibly being TRBD2 (6 bases). Germline V lookup: CDR1 SGHNT, CDR2 YENEEA. The CDR3 has 15 amino acids. Deletions cut 4 bases from V and 0 bases from J, with 11 bases between.

This sequence joins TRBV18 and TRBJ1-2; 8 bases are shared with TRBD1. CDR3 size: 15 residues. With V trimmed by 3 bases and J by 5 bases, 8 bases remained unmatched. Germline lookup yields CDR1 KGHSH and CDR2 LQKENI. CDR3 loop: CASSPGQGMSYGYTF. The CDR3 DNA reads TGTGCCAGCTCACCCGGACAGGGTATGAGTTATGGCTACACCTTC.

The V call is TRBV4-3, the J call TRBJ1-2; 10 positions match TRBD1. Unmatched junction bases numbered 7, after V lost 0 bases and J lost 6 bases. CDR1 LGHNA and CDR2 YSLEER come from the germline V gene. The CDR3 extends over 16 amino acids. The DNA for the CDR3 is TGCGCCAGCAGCCAAGAGGACAGGGGGTTGAGAGATGGCTACACCTTC. This codes for CASSQEDRGLRDGYTF.

This rearrangement joins TRBV4-3 to TRBJ2-1, with unresolved D. Trimming cost V 1 base and J 8 bases, with 12 bases left between them. Germline V lookup: CDR1 LGHNA, CDR2 YSLEER. The CDR3 length is 14 residues. The CDR3 DNA sequence: TGCGCCAGCAGCCAAGGCTACCCATTGGATGAGCAGTTCTTC. This encodes CASSQGYPLDEQFF.

V usage is TRBV7-2 and J usage is TRBJ1-5; 10 bases map to TRBD1. With 1 base clipped from V and 6 bases from J, the junction kept 6 bases outside the gene matches. In germline, CDR1 is SGHTA, CDR2 FQGNSA. This CDR3 spans 16 amino acids. The CDR3 DNA reads as TGTGCCAGCAGCTTAGGGACAGGGGGAGGCGGTCAGCCCCAGCATTTT. The encoded protein is CASSLGTGGGGQPQHF.

V gene TRBV6-1 combines with J gene TRBJ1-1; possible D gene TRBD1, 5 bases. Germline CDR1 and CDR2: MNHNS and SASEGT. This CDR3 spans 15 amino acids. V gave up 5 bases and J gave up 0 bases, with 13 bases separating them. The CDR3, as DNA: TGTGCCAGCAGTCATGGGGACGGGGTGAACACTGAAGCTTTCTTT. This encodes CASSHGDGVNTEAFF.

The chain uses TRBV6-5 and TRBJ1-5; the D gene is possibly TRBD1 (5 bases). V lost 8 bases, J lost 3 bases, and 11 bases lay in between. There are 13 residues in the CDR3. The germline V gene encodes CDR1 MNHEY and CDR2 SVGAGI. In nucleotides, the CDR3 is TGTGCCAGCGCGGGGCAGAACAATCAGCCCCAGCATTTT. It codes for CASAGQNNQPQHF.

The CDR3 nucleotides are TGTGCCAGCAGCTCCACGACTAGCGGGGGGGGCATAGTCTCGCAGTATTTT. It encodes CASSSTTSGGGIVSQYF. The chain is built from TRBV7-2 and TRBJ2-3, with 14 bases identical to TRBD2. V lost 4 bases to trimming and J lost 10 bases; unmatched junction nucleotides: 13. This CDR3 comprises 17 residues. Germline loops: CDR1 SGHTA, CDR2 FQGNSA.

The rearrangement links TRBV30 to TRBJ2-7; the D gene is possibly TRBD2 (5 bases). Germline CDR1 is GTSNPN and CDR2 is SVGIG (reference sequence). V dropped 0 bases and J dropped 3 bases, with 12 bases sitting between them. The CDR3 has 14 amino acids. In nucleotides, the CDR3 is TGTGCCTGGAGTGTTATTCCGGGAATCTACGAGCAGTACTTC. The encoded protein is CAWSVIPGIYEQYF.

The chain employs TRBV6-1 and TRBJ1-2; D is ambiguous. The CDR3 is made up of 11 amino acids. The V gene lost 6 bases and the J gene lost 5 bases, with 7 bases spanning the gap. Germline loops: CDR1 MNHNS, CDR2 SASEGT. CDR3 region: CASRTLYGYTF. The CDR3 DNA sequence: TGTGCCAGCAGGACTCTGTATGGCTACACCTTC.

The rearrangement links TRBV5-1 to TRBJ2-1, with D possibly TRBD2 on 6 matching bases. Germline V gives CDR1 SGHRS, CDR2 YFSETQ. The CDR3 consists of 14 residues. Trimming cost V 4 bases and J 4 bases, with 12 bases left between them. The DNA of the CDR3 is TGCGCCAGCAGCCCCCGACTAGATTACAATGAGCAGTTCTTC. Translation gives CASSPRLDYNEQFF.

With regard to this clone: This sample also contains other DNA sequences that code for the same CDR3. The rearrangement uses TRBV6-5 and TRBJ2-7; 8 nucleotides line up with TRBD2. This CDR3 comprises 14 residues. The V gene's germline CDR1 is MNHEY and CDR2 SVGAGI. With 2 bases clipped from V and 4 bases from J, the junction kept 4 bases outside the gene matches. CDR3 region: CASSYLAGPYEQYF. The CDR3 bases are TGTGCCAGCAGTTACCTAGCGGGCCCATACGAGCAGTACTTC.

The chain has TRBV5-8 and TRBJ2-7, with TRBD2 matching over 8 bases. CDR3 size: 17 residues. With 4 bases clipped from V and 0 bases from J, the junction kept 12 bases outside the gene matches. CDR1 is SGHTS, CDR2 YDEGEE, per germline. CDR3 amino acids: CASSRAGGAPSSYEQYF. CDR3 in DNA: TGTGCCAGCAGCCGGGCGGGAGGAGCGCCTAGCTCCTACGAGCAGTACTTC.

This chain links TRBV4-3 with TRBJ2-4; D call uncertain. This CDR3 comprises 16 residues. V was trimmed by 1 base and J by 0 bases, leaving 10 bases between them. Per the germline V gene, CDR1 is LGHNA and CDR2 is YSLEER. DNA of the CDR3: TGCGCCAGCAGCCAAGTACCCGGGTTAGCCAAAAACATTCAGTACTTC. Translation: CASSQVPGLAKNIQYF.

Turning to this clone: Other nucleotide sequences from this sample produce the same CDR3. The J gene is TRBJ2-2, the V gene TRBV7-2; D is uncertain. The CDR3 covers 13 residues. CDR1 SGHTA and CDR2 FQGNSA come from the germline V gene. Trimming took 0 bases from V and 4 from J, leaving 3 bases between them. Here the CDR3 reads CASSLARTGELFF. CDR3 nucleotide sequence: TGTGCCAGCAGCTTAGCTCGCACCGGGGAGCTGTTTTTT. Full variable domain (rest looked up from reference TRBV7-2 and TRBJ2-2): GAGVSQSPSNKVTEKGKDVELRCDPISGHTALYWYRQSLGQGLEFLIYFQGNSAPDKSGLPSDRFSAERTGGSVSTLTIQRTQQEDSAVYLCASSLARTGELFFGEGSRLTVL.

Of note for this clone: A read error may produce the germline difference seen at one junction end. The chain employs TRBV7-7 and TRBJ1-3; TRBD1 might be the D (5 bases). This CDR3 region has 15 residues. Germline values: CDR1 SSHAT, CDR2 FNYEAQ (reference sequence). CDR3 residues: CASSLSGGTGNTIYF. The CDR3 nucleotides are TGTGCTAGCAGCTTATCAGGTGGGACCGGAAACACCATATATTTT.